The sequence of this T cell receptor (beta chain) was determined in a study of blood T cell repertoires in COVID-19. The V gene's germline CDR1 is MNHNS and CDR2 SASEGT. V was shortened by 0 bases and J by 6 bases, with 10 bases between the two germline ends. The CDR3 has 14 amino acids. Original methodology: From reference gene primer amplification, estimates of nucleated cell counts were derived. Sequenced by immunoSEQ multiplex PCR; TCRdb stores in-frame clones only, minus some. The V and J calls and clone size come from that table; D and trimming were worked out from the DNA. Of 65,000 to 70,000 clones in the sample, about 81% were seen once.

The sequenced sample consisted of peripheral blood. J is TRBJ2-3 and V is TRBV6-1; D possibly corresponds to TRBD2 (7 bases). The source is a human donor in a cohort sampled during active COVID-19. Here the CDR3 reads CASSEAAGADTQYF. CDR3 bases: TGTGCCAGCAGTGAAGCTGCGGGGGCGGATACGCAGTATTTT.